The source of this TCR beta chain is a study of shared clonotypes between healthy human individuals. Study-wide results and limits: A handful of donors showed sharing of about 4.6% of naive CD4 clonotypes. When compared with the clonotypes that were shared by all four sorted-subset donors, the non-shared clonotypes turned out to have lower generation probabilities.

200 to 250 ng DNA, 25,000 to 35,000 T cell genomes, went into each sorted-subset replicate PCR. Sequenced by immunoSEQ multiplex PCR; TCRdb stores in-frame clones only, minus some. The sample records hundreds of thousands of clones, roughly nine tenths being singletons. CD45RO negativity and positive selection for CCR7 defined naive CD8 cells, a population that excluded terminally differentiated effector memory CD45RA+ cells. The count of this clone is one. Antigen unknown. The sample taken for sequencing was naive CD8+ T cells sorted from blood. The sequence was collected from a man aged 30 to 39 in good health.

The CDR3 DNA sequence: TGCAGCGTTGAACCCCCCCTAAGGAATGAGCAGTTCTTC. Its protein product is CSVEPPLRNEQFF. This chain links TRBV29-1 with TRBJ2-1; no clear D gene. V was trimmed by 2 bases and J by 7 bases, leaving 12 bases between them. CDR3 length equals 13 residues. Germline V lookup: CDR1 SQVTM, CDR2 ANQGSEA.